The clone carrying this T cell receptor (beta chain) occurred many times. Its antigen remains unidentified. The source of the sample is a study of T cell repertoires in cytomegalovirus infection. Study overall: Carrying CMV and the relevant HLA type showed in public TCR beta signatures.

Regarding the study as a whole: CMV-specific TCR beta clonotypes restricted by HLA-C dominated the ex vivo response. Cumulative public TCR beta family frequency identified carriers of CMV plus the relevant HLA.

TCRdb recomputed calls from the reads with MiXCR, one row per CDR3 protein. There are tens of thousands of distinct CDR3 sequences in the sample; 3.5% to 4% occur only once, and roughly 22% lies in the top ten. Sequences were obtained from PBMCs. The TCR originated in a human donor in good health (CMV status not recorded). Some clones in this sample may be carry-over from other donors' samples.

The CDR3 DNA follows: TGTGCCAGCAGCTTAACATCTAGCCTTAGCTCCTACGAGCAGTACTTC. Translating it yields CASSLTSSLSSYEQYF. The V call is TRBV7-2, the J call TRBJ2-7, with a weak D call TRBD2 (5 bases). Trimming took 2 bases from V and 0 from J, leaving 14 bases between them. The germline V gene has CDR1 SGHTA and CDR2 FQGNSA. This CDR3 is built from 16 residues.